The clone carrying this T cell receptor (beta chain) was seen a handful of times. Its cognate antigen is unknown. A read error may produce the germline difference seen at one junction end. Researchers amplified the TCR beta CDR3 regions from RNA transcripts. HTBI primers drove first-round RT-PCR of the TCR CDR3. MiXCR, run by TCRdb on the multiplex PCR reads, gives a single entry per CDR3 protein. The sample lists approximately 610,000 distinct CDR3 sequences, 14% to 15% occurring once. The data were obtained in a study of T cells in Graves' hyperthyroidism and ophthalmopathy. Ophthalmopathy cases scored 3 or more on the Clinical Activity Score and 4 or more on NOSPECS grade, with duration below 3 months. Diagnoses used clinical symptoms, serum thyroxine and TRAb, thyroid ultrasound and orbital computed tomography. Study conclusions and caveats: In the analysis, a 13 V-J model separated ophthalmopathy from stable hyperthyroidism. The model foresaw ophthalmopathy a median about 6.5 months prior to onset.

The clonotype comes from a woman aged 40 to 55 with Graves' ophthalmopathy. Material: blood.

CDR3 coding DNA: TGTGCCAGCAGTCTAGCGGGAGGGGACTCCTACGAGCAGTACTTC. This codes for CASSLAGGDSYEQYF. The gene calls are TRBV12-3 or TRBV12-4 and TRBJ2-7; TRBD2 matches at 12 bases. This CDR3 is built from 15 residues.